The source of this T cell receptor (beta chain) is a study of T cells in Graves' hyperthyroidism and ophthalmopathy. This clonotype was seen many times. Patients were excluded because of uncontrolled infection, other autoimmune disease, pregnancy or lactation. Germline CDR1 is MDHEN and CDR2 is SYDVKM. The length of the CDR3 is 16 residues. Trimming shortened V by 4 bases and J by 1 base, and 16 bases separated the two germline ends. Amplification yielded TCR beta CDR3 regions, with RNA transcripts as the source. With the HTBI primer set, the TCR CDR3 went through a first round of RT-PCR. Via MiXCR, TCRdb re-called the multiplex PCR reads, giving one row per CDR3 protein. The sample comprises some 510,000 distinct CDR3 sequences, around 21% of which are singletons, and about 30% rests with the top ten.

The sequence came from a man between 18 and 35 years old with Graves' hyperthyroidism. J is TRBJ1-2 and V is TRBV28; D unresolved. Sequencing input: blood. This CDR3 reads CASSSIRTDNNYGYTF. The CDR3, as DNA: TGTGCCAGCAGTTCGATCCGGACGGATAATAACTATGGCTACACCTTC.